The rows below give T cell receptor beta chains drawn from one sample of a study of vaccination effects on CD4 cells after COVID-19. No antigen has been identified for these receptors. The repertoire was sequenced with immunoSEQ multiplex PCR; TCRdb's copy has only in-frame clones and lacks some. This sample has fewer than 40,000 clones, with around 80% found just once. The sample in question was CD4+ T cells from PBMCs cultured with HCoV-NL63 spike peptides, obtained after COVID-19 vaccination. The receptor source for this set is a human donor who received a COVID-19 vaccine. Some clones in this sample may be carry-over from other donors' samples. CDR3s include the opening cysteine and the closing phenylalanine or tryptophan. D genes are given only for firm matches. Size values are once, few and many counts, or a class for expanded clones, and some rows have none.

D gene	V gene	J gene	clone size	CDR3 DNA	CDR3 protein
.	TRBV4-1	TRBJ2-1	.	TGCGCCAGCAGCCAAGAAGGTACAGGGAGCTCCTACAATGAGCAGTTCTTC	CASSQEGTGSSYNEQFF
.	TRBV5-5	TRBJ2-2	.	TGTGCCAGCAGCTTTTCGGGGGGCTCGAACACCGGGGAGCTGTTTTTT	CASSFSGGSNTGELFF
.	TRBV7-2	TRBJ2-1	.	TGTGCCAGCAGCTTTACGGGGATGAGTGGTGAGCAGTTCTTC	CASSFTGMSGEQFF
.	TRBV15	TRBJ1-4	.	TGTGCCACCAGCAGAGATGGAGTGAGGGTTCGCGAAAAACTGTTTTTT	CATSRDGVRVREKLFF
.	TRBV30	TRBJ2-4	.	TGTGCCTGGAGTGTACTGGGGCGCGGCATTCAGTACTTC	CAWSVLGRGIQYF
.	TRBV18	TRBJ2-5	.	TGTGCCAGCTCATGGCAAGAGACCCAGTACTTC	CASSWQETQYF
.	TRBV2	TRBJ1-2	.	TGTGCCAGCAGAGGACAGATTAACTACTATGGCTACACCTTC	CASRGQINYYGYTF
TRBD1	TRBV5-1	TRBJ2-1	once	TGCGCCAGCAGCTTGGCCGGGGACAGGGGCAATGAGCAGTTCTTC	CASSLAGDRGNEQFF
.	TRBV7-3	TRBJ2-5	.	TGTGCCAGCAGCTTAGTTCCGGGACAAGAGACCCAGTACTTC	CASSLVPGQETQYF
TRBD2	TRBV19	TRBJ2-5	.	TGTGCCAGTAGTGAGCGGGGGGGCCGGGAGACCCAGTACTTC	CASSERGGRETQYF
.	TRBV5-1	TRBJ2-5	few	TGCGCCAGCAGCTTGGGACAGCCTCCCGGGGGGACCCAGTACTTC	CASSLGQPPGGTQYF
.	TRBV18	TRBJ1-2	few	TGTGCCAGCTCACCACCAAGAGGGGAGGACTATGGCTACACCTTC	CASSPPRGEDYGYTF
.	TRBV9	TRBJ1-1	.	TGTGCCAGCAGCGTAGATATCAGCACTGAAGCTTTCTTT	CASSVDISTEAFF
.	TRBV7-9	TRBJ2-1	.	TGTGCCAGCAGCCCCTGGCAGGCCAGCTCCTACAATGAGCAGTTCTTC	CASSPWQASSYNEQFF
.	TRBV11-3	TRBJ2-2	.	TGTGCCAGCAGCCCCTCGACTAACGCGAACACCGGGGAGCTGTTTTTT	CASSPSTNANTGELFF
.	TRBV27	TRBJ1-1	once	TGTGCCAGCAGTTTTGCGGGTAGGGGGTCTGAAGCTTTCTTT	CASSFAGRGSEAFF
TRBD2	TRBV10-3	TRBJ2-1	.	TGTGCCATCAGTGGGACTAGCGGGAGCTCCTACAATGAGCAGTTCTTC	CAISGTSGSSYNEQFF
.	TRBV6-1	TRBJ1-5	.	TGTGCCAGCAGTGAACACTGGAGTTCGAATCAGCCCCAGCATTTT	CASSEHWSSNQPQHF
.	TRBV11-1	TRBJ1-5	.	TGTGCCAGCAGCCCGACAGGAAGAATCAATCAGCCCCAGCATTTT	CASSPTGRINQPQHF
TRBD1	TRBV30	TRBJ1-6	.	TGTGCCTGGACCTTCATGACAGGGTATAATTCACCCCTCCACTTT	CAWTFMTGYNSPLHF
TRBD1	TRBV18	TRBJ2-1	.	TGTGCCAGCTCACTACATACCGGGACAGGGAGCTACAATGAGCAGTTCTTC	CASSLHTGTGSYNEQFF
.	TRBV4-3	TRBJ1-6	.	TGCGCCAGCAGCCAAGTGACGGGAAATTCACCCCTCCACTTT	CASSQVTGNSPLHF
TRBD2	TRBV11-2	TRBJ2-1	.	TGTGCCAGCAGCTCCCAAGCGGGGGCCTTCGGTAATGAGCAGTTCTTC	CASSSQAGAFGNEQFF
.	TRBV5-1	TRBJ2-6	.	TGCGCCAGCAGCTTGGGGGCGGGTGGGGCCAACGTCCTGACTTTC	CASSLGAGGANVLTF
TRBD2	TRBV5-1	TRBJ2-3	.	TGCGCCAGCAGCTTACTAGCGGGGGGGACAGATACGCAGTATTTT	CASSLLAGGTDTQYF
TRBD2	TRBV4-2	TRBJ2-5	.	TGTGCCAGCAGCCAACCCGGGACTAGCGGGGGCGAGACCCAGTACTTC	CASSQPGTSGGETQYF
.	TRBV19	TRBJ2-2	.	TGTGCCAGTAGTATAGAGACAGGGAGGGCCACCGGGGAGCTGTTTTTT	CASSIETGRATGELFF
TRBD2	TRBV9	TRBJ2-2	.	TGTGCCAGCAGCGTAACTAGCGGGGGGAACACCGGGGAGCTGTTTTTT	CASSVTSGGNTGELFF
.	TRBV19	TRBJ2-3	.	TGTGCCAGTACCCCCCGAGACTCCGCAGATACGCAGTATTTT	CASTPRDSADTQYF
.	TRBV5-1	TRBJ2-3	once	TGCGCCAGCAGCTTGGCCGCGGGGACAGATACGCAGTATTTT	CASSLAAGTDTQYF
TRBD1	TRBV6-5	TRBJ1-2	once	TGTGCCAGCAGTTACTCTCCCTTGACAGGGGGCTATGGCTACACCTTC	CASSYSPLTGGYGYTF
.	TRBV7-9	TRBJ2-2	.	TGTGCCAGCAGCTTTATGGGGGCGCCTAACACCGGGGAGCTGTTTTTT	CASSFMGAPNTGELFF
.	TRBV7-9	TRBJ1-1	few	TGTGCCAGCAGCCAAGAAGGTGGAACTGAAGCTTTCTTT	CASSQEGGTEAFF
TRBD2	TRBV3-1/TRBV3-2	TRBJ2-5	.	TGTGCCAGCAGCAACGGGGGGTACCAAGAGACCCAGTACTTC	CASSNGGYQETQYF
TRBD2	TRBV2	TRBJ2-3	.	TGTGCCAGCAGGGCCCTCGGGGGGGATACGCAGTATTTT	CASRALGGDTQYF
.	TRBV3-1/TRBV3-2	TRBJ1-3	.	TGTGCCAGCAGCCCCAGGGCCGGGGGTTTAAACACCATATATTTT	CASSPRAGGLNTIYF
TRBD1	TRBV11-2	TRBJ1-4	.	TGTGCCAGCAGTTCACTAAGGCAGGGGGTAAAAAAACTGTTTTTT	CASSSLRQGVKKLFF
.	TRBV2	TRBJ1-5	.	TGTGCCAGCAGTGTGGCGAGCAATCAGCCCCAGCATTTT	CASSVASNQPQHF
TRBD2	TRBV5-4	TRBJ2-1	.	TGTGCCAGCAGCGGGGGGGGGAATGAGCAGTTCTTC	CASSGGGNEQFF
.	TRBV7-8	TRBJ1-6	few	TGTGCCAGCCTCGGGCACGGCAATTCACCCCTCCACTTT	CASLGHGNSPLHF
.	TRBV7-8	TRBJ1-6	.	TGTGCCAGCAGCTTAGCGGGGATAGGTTCACCCCTCCACTTT	CASSLAGIGSPLHF
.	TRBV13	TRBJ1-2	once	TGTGCCAGCAGCTTAGGCCGTGGGGGCTGGTTGTATGGCTACACCTTC	CASSLGRGGWLYGYTF
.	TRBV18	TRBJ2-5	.	TGTGCCAGCTCGTCCCAAGAGACCCAGTACTTC	CASSSQETQYF
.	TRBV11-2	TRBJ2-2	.	TGTGCCAGCAGTCGAGCAGGGAACACCGGGGAGCTGTTTTTT	CASSRAGNTGELFF